The clone carrying this TCR beta chain was recorded a few times. The antigen remains undetermined. Every bit of the isolated RNA underwent reverse transcription, so sequencing read expressed TCRB transcripts. Assay used: immunoSEQ multiplex PCR; TCRdb lists only in-frame clones, some missing. The sample has hundreds of thousands of clones; around an eighth are singletons. Each donor gave one heparinised blood draw averaging about 100 mL. Post-sort purity exceeded 95% for all sorted populations. The data are from a study of beta chain features in type 1 diabetes. The study's findings and limits: Fewer insertions but more deletions were seen at VDJ junctions in type 1 diabetes patients. A moderate, significant TCRB CDR3 shortening appeared in type 1 diabetes across four CD4+ subsets.

Trimming took 5 bases from V and 4 from J, leaving 6 bases between them. CDR1 MNHEY and CDR2 SMNVEV come from the germline V gene (reference sequence). The CDR3 length is 13 residues. V usage is TRBV27 and J usage is TRBJ2-6; no clear D gene. What was sequenced was naive CD4+ T cells from blood. The origin of this receptor is a man between 18 and 35 years old with type 1 diabetes. In nucleotides, the CDR3 is TGTGCCAGCAGTGTACAGGGGGCCAACGTCCTGACTTTC. This gives the protein CASSVQGANVLTF.